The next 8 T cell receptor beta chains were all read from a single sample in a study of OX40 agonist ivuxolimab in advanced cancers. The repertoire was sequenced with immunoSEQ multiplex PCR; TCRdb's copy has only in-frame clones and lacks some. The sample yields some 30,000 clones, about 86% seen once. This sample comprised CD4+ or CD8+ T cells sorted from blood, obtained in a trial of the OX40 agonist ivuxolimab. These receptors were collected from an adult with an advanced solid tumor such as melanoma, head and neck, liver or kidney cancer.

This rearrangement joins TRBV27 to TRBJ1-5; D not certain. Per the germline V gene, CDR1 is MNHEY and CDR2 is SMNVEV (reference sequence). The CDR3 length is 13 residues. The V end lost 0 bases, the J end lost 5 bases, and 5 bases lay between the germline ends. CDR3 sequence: CASSLSGDQPQHF. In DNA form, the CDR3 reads TGTGCCAGCAGTTTATCAGGTGATCAGCCCCAGCATTTT.

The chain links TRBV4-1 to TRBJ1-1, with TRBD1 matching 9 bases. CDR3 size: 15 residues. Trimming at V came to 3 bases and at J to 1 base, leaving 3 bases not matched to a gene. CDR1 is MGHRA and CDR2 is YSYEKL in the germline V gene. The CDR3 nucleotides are TGCGCCAGCAGCCACCCGGGACAGGGGAACACTGAAGCTTTCTTT. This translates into CASSHPGQGNTEAFF.

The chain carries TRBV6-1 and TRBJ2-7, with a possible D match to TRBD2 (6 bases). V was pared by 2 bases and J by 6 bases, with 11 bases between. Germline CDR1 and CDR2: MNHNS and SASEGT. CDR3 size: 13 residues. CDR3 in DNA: TGTGCCAGCAGTGAAAAGGACTATGGCGAGCAGTACTTC. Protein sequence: CASSEKDYGEQYF.

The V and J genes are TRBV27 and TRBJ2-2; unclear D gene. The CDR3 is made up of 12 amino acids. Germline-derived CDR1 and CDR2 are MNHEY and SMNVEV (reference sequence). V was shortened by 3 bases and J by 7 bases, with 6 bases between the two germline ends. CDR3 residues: CASSFSVGELFF. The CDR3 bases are TGTGCCAGCAGTTTTTCTGTCGGGGAGCTGTTTTTT.

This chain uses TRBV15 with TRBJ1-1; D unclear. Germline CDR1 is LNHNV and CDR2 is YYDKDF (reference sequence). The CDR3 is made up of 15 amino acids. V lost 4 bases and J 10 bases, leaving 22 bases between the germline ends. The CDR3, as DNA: TGTGCCACCAGCAACGGGGTGGAGAGGAACCAAATAGCTTTCTTT. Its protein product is CATSNGVERNQIAFF.

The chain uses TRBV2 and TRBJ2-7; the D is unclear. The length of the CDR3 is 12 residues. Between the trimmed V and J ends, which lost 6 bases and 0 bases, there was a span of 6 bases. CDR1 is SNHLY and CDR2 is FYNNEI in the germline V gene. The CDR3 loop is CASSLLSYEQYF. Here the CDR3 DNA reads TGTGCCAGCAGCCTACTCTCCTACGAGCAGTACTTC. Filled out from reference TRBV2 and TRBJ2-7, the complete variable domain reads EPEVTQTPSHQVTQMGQEVILRCVPISNHLYFYWYRQILGQKVEFLVSFYNNEISEKSEIFDDQFSVERPDGSNFTLKIRSTKLEDSAMYFCASSLLSYEQYFGPGTRLTVT.

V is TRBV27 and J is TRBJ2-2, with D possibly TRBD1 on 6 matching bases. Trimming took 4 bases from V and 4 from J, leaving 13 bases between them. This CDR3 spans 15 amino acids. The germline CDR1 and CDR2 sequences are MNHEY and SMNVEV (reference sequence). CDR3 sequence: CASSSGAVVTGELFF. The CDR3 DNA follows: TGTGCCAGCAGTTCAGGGGCGGTTGTCACCGGGGAGCTGTTTTTT.

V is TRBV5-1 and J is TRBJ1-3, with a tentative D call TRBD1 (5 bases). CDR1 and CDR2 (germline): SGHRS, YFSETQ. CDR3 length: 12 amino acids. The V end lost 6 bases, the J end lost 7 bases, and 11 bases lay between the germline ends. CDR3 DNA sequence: TGCGCCAGCAAGGGGAATCGGAACACCATATATTTT. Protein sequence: CASKGNRNTIYF.